This T cell receptor beta chain was sequenced during a study of post-analysis software for immune sequencing data. Study-level background: Relapsing-remitting, secondary progressive and progressive-relapsing forms made up the multiple sclerosis disease courses.

cDNA libraries of TCR beta carried unique molecular identifiers. TCRdb independently ran MiXCR on the PCR reads; one entry per CDR3 protein. The table records about 540,000 distinct CDR3 sequences, less than 40% of them present only once. A word on this clonotype: Its antigen is still unknown.

Study findings and constraints: In patients, about 5 TRBV segments were more frequent than in controls, with TRBV5-6, TRBV5-1 and TRBV20-1 among them.

This CDR3 contains 15 residues. Germline loops: CDR1 SQVTM, CDR2 ANQGSEA. Trimming took off 6 bases at V and 3 bases at J, with 18 bases between the two ends. V gene TRBV29-1 combines with J gene TRBJ2-1, with D perhaps TRBD1 (5 bases). The receptor's source is a girl aged 2 to 17 with multiple sclerosis. What was sequenced was blood. The CDR3 spells CSVGLQGTVYNEQFF. The CDR3 coding sequence is TGCAGCGTAGGCCTGCAGGGAACGGTCTACAATGAGCAGTTCTTC.